What follows are 19 T cell receptor beta chains derived from one specimen sequenced in a study of glioma-infiltrating T cells after dendritic cell vaccination (dated by TCRdb to the mid-2010s). Receptor libraries were prepared by the immunoSEQ multiplex PCR assay. Drawn from immuneACCESS, this table holds only the in-frame rearrangements with V and J called that TCRdb kept. Clones are partly lost; checked studies trace under half to an unresolved V gene and leave the rest unexplained. The sample records 98,000 or so clones, about 85% of which are singletons. 5.4% of the sample goes to the ten largest clones. The time point label, read with the paper, signifies: after dendritic cell vaccination, including at tumor progression/relapse. The sample here was blood, taken after dendritic cell vaccination. These receptors all come from a human donor with glioblastoma.

V gene TRBV5-1 combines with J gene TRBJ2-5; 8 bases match TRBD2. Germline CDR1 SGHRS, CDR2 YFSETQ. This CDR3 has 13 amino acids. V lost 3 bases to trimming and J lost 11 bases; unmatched junction nucleotides: 9. CDR3 in DNA: TGCGCCAGCAGCTCCGGACTAGCCTGGGAGCAGTACTTC. It specifies CASSSGLAWEQYF. Variable domain in full (rest from reference TRBV5-1 and TRBJ2-5): KAGVTQTPRYLIKTRGQQVTLSCSPISGHRSVSWYQQTPGQGLQFLFEYFSETQRNKGNFPGRFSGRQFSNSRSEMNVSTLELGDSALYLCASSSGLAWEQYFGPGTRLLVL.

This clone turned up a few times. The chain uses TRBV5-6 and TRBJ2-7; 8 bases align to TRBD1. The CDR3 runs 15 residues. The V and J ends lost 5 bases and 5 bases, in that order; junction bases with no gene match: 12. Germline V lookup: CDR1 SGHDT, CDR2 YYEEEE. Here the CDR3 reads CASRPGGQGINEQYF. The CDR3 bases are TGTGCCAGCAGGCCTGGTGGACAGGGTATCAACGAGCAGTACTTC.

This chain uses TRBV15 with TRBJ2-7, with 7 bases lining up with TRBD1. Germline V gene sequence: CDR1 LNHNV, CDR2 YYDKDF (reference sequence). CDR3 length equals 15 residues. The J segment lost 1 base and the V segment lost 3 bases, leaving 6 bases of the junction unmatched. CDR3 sequence reads: CATSSPLQGSYEQYF. The CDR3, as DNA: TGTGCCACCAGCAGCCCTCTACAGGGGTCCTACGAGCAGTACTTC. Full variable domain (outside the CDR3, taken from reference TRBV15 and TRBJ2-7): DAMVIQNPRYQVTQFGKPVTLSCSQTLNHNVMYWYQQKSSQAPKLLFHYYDKDFNNEADTPDNFQSRRPNTSFCFLDIRSPGLGDTAMYLCATSSPLQGSYEQYFGPGTRLTVT.

The chain joins TRBV10-3 to TRBJ2-6; D possibly corresponds to TRBD1 (6 bases). V lost 11 bases and J 2 bases, leaving 19 bases between the germline ends. Germline V CDR1 and CDR2: ENHRY, SYGVKD. This CDR3 region has 16 residues. The CDR3 nucleotides read TGTGCCTCGATACAGGGTTTGATGCCTGGGGCCAACGTCCTGACTTTC. Protein product: CASIQGLMPGANVLTF.

J is TRBJ1-5 and V is TRBV10-2, with D uncertain. Germline CDR1 WSHSY, CDR2 SAAADI. The CDR3 runs 15 residues. Deletions cut 3 bases from V and 3 bases from J, with 12 bases between. The CDR3: CASSDLGRFNQPQHF. CDR3 sequence (DNA): TGCGCCAGCAGTGACCTTGGCAGGTTCAATCAGCCCCAGCATTTT.

This chain links TRBV7-8 with TRBJ2-7, with 7 nucleotides matching TRBD2. V shed 2 bases, J shed 2 bases, and the junction held 6 bases outside the gene matches. The CDR3 is 15 amino acids. CDR1 and CDR2 from the germline V gene are SGHVS and FQNEAQ. Written as DNA, the CDR3 is TGTGCCAGCAGCTTACCGAGCGGGAATACCTACGAGCAGTACTTC. Translating gives CASSLPSGNTYEQYF.

This clone was seen a few times. The chain joins TRBV6-6 to TRBJ1-3, with unresolved D. CDR1 and CDR2 (germline): MNHNY, SVGAGI (reference sequence). V lost 6 bases to trimming and J lost 0 bases, with 12 bases between them. CDR3 length equals 15 residues. In nucleotides, the CDR3 is TGTGCCAGCAGGTCCACGGTATTCTCTGGAAACACCATATATTTT. This gives the protein CASRSTVFSGNTIYF.

V gene TRBV10-1 combines with J gene TRBJ2-4; 7 bases map to TRBD2. The CDR3 length is 13 residues. Per germline, CDR1 WNHNN and CDR2 SYGVQD (reference sequence). V trimming: 5 bases; J trimming: 5 bases; junction bases outside the gene matches: 3. Here the CDR3 DNA reads TGCGCCAGCAGTAGCGGGAATGAAAACATTCAGTACTTC. The encoded protein is CASSSGNENIQYF.

The V and J genes are TRBV28 and TRBJ2-1, with TRBD2 matching over 7 bases. The CDR3 sequence is 15 residues long. CDR1 MDHEN and CDR2 SYDVKM come from the germline V gene. V lost 7 bases and J lost 4; bases outside the gene matches: 10. The CDR3 is CASTSWGEGYNEQFF. The CDR3 region has the DNA TGTGCCAGCACCTCTTGGGGGGAGGGTTACAATGAGCAGTTCTTC.

The rearrangement links TRBV5-1 to TRBJ2-7, with 11 bases identical to TRBD2. CDR1 and CDR2 (germline): SGHRS, YFSETQ. The CDR3 consists of 16 residues. V was clipped by 0 bases and J by 2 bases; unmatched bases: 4. The DNA for the CDR3 is TGCGCCAGCAGCTTGGGGACTAGCGGGCGAGCCTACGAGCAGTACTTC. Its protein product is CASSLGTSGRAYEQYF.

This clone has only a few counts. V and J are TRBV6-5 and TRBJ1-2; 9 nucleotides line up with TRBD1. With V trimmed by 2 bases and J by 7 bases, 8 bases remained unmatched. From germline, CDR1 is MNHEY and CDR2 SVGAGI. There are 15 residues in the CDR3. CDR3 amino acids: CASSYQIQGAGGYTF. CDR3 coding DNA: TGTGCCAGCAGTTACCAGATACAGGGGGCTGGTGGCTACACCTTC.

This clone was recorded once. The chain employs TRBV19 and TRBJ1-1; TRBD1 aligns across 12 bases. J lost 4 bases, V lost 0 bases, and 15 bases had no gene match. CDR1 and CDR2 (germline): LNHDA, SQIVND (reference sequence). The CDR3 runs to 20 residues. The CDR3 coding sequence is TGTGCCAGTAGTATAGATTTGGGACAGGGGGCGAACAGGTTTGGCACTGAAGCTTTCTTT. It codes for CASSIDLGQGANRFGTEAFF.

The chain couples TRBV28 to TRBJ1-2, with D tentatively TRBD1 (5 bases). The CDR3 has 13 amino acids. Germline V lookup: CDR1 MDHEN, CDR2 SYDVKM. Trimming shortened V by 4 bases and J by 7 bases, and 13 bases separated the two germline ends. The CDR3 reads CASSSGLPLGYTF. CDR3 DNA sequence: TGTGCCAGCAGTTCGGGACTCCCTCTTGGCTACACCTTC.

The chain has TRBV11-1 and TRBJ2-6, with 8 positions matching TRBD1. V shed 0 bases and J 9 bases; nucleotides not matched to a gene: 7. This CDR3 has 16 residues. Germline assignment: CDR1 SGHAT and CDR2 FQDESV (reference sequence). CDR3 DNA: TGTGCCAGCAGCTTAGCCAGTGGACAGGGAGTCAACGTCCTGACTTTC. It encodes CASSLASGQGVNVLTF.

The V and J genes are TRBV4-1 and TRBJ2-1; 10 bases map to TRBD2. CDR1 is MGHRA and CDR2 is YSYEKL in the germline V gene. The junction had 2 bases not matched to a gene; V was cut back by 2 bases and J by 1 base. The CDR3 spans 16 residues. In DNA, the CDR3 is TGCGCCAGCAGCCAAAGTAGCGGGAGGTCCTACAATGAGCAGTTCTTC. Translation: CASSQSSGRSYNEQFF.

The chain is built from TRBV10-3 and TRBJ1-2; 7 bases map to TRBD1. This CDR3 has 15 amino acids. Looked up from germline, CDR1 is ENHRY and CDR2 is SYGVKD. V lost 4 bases and J lost 4; bases outside the gene matches: 9. The CDR3: CAISAKGGGGYGYTF. The CDR3 region has the DNA TGTGCCATCAGTGCAAAAGGAGGGGGCGGCTATGGCTACACCTTC.

This rearrangement joins TRBV5-1 to TRBJ2-2; 8 bases line up with TRBD1. There are 14 residues in the CDR3. V lost 3 bases to trimming and J lost 3 bases; unmatched junction nucleotides: 1. Germline-derived CDR1 and CDR2 are SGHRS and YFSETQ. The CDR3 region is CASSSDRDTGELFF. The CDR3 DNA follows: TGCGCCAGCAGCTCGGACAGGGACACCGGGGAGCTGTTTTTT.

The V and J genes are TRBV12-5 and TRBJ2-5, with 12 bases aligning to TRBD2. The junction had 4 bases not matched to a gene; V was cut back by 0 bases and J by 5 bases. The germline V gene encodes CDR1 LGHNT and CDR2 FRNRAP. The CDR3 runs 16 residues. Here the CDR3 DNA reads TGTGCTAGTGGTTTGGTACTAGCGGGGGGCGCGGAGACCCAGTACTTC. Translation: CASGLVLAGGAETQYF.

This clone was observed a handful of times. The chain recombines TRBV7-9 with TRBJ1-2; TRBD1 aligns across 9 bases. The CDR3 has 16 amino acids. The germline gives CDR1 SEHNR, CDR2 FQNEAQ (reference sequence). After removal of 5 bases from V and 2 bases from J, the junction contained 9 bases not matched to a gene. The CDR3 sequence: CASSKQGAGRNYGYTF. The CDR3 bases are TGTGCCAGCAGCAAACAGGGGGCCGGGCGAAACTATGGCTACACCTTC.